These 5 T cell receptor beta chains came from one sample sequenced in a study of regulatory T cells in long-lasting Graves disease (dated by TCRdb to the early 2020s). The time point label corresponds to: newly diagnosed GD, antithyroid drugs for less than 3 months. For both TCR sequencing and RNA sequencing, RNA was extracted from PBMCs in TRIzol. Library preparation used multiplex PCR. The sequencing machine was an Illumina HiSeq 4000. TCR beta libraries were built with iRepertoire HTBI primers and Arm-PCR amplification of CDR3 regions. TCRdb reprocessing: public reads trimmed at Q25 with fastp, clones called with MiXCR, in-frame beta chains kept. Records with the same CDR3 protein are collapsed into one entry carrying the most frequent genes and DNA. The sample table holds under 500,000 distinct CDR3 sequences, of which about 17% were seen once. About 10% of the sample lies in the top ten. These same records also appear under a second study, on T cells in Graves' hyperthyroidism and ophthalmopathy.

The sequencing used peripheral blood mononuclear cells (PBMCs), collected at new diagnosis, from a patient treated with antithyroid drugs. The source of these receptors is a woman in her 30s with Graves disease. Donor details come from another sample of the same person, matched by shared clones.

This clonotype was seen many times. The chain couples TRBV20-1 to TRBJ1-2; D unclear. Trimming pared 3 bases from V and 6 bases from J, leaving 23 bases between. The CDR3 extends over 16 amino acids. In germline, CDR1 is DFQATT, CDR2 SNEGSKA (reference sequence). The CDR3 DNA reads TGCAGTGCTAGGCCGAGTAGGCAATCCTTCATGGATGGCTACACCTTC. Its protein is CSARPSRQSFMDGYTF.

This clonotype occurred many times. The gene calls are TRBV7-9 and TRBJ2-1, with 9 bases matching TRBD2. Germline V gene data show CDR1 as SEHNR and CDR2 as FQNEAQ (reference sequence). With V trimmed by 3 bases and J by 5 bases, 5 bases remained unmatched. CDR3 length: 15 residues. The CDR3 loop reads CASSFMTSGHNEQFF. The CDR3 coding sequence is TGTGCCAGCAGCTTCATGACTAGCGGTCACAATGAGCAGTTCTTC.

This clonotype has a single count. V is TRBV10-2 and J is TRBJ2-4, with a tentative D call TRBD2 (5 bases). The V gene lost 2 bases and the J gene lost 1 base, with 9 bases spanning the gap. CDR3 length equals 15 residues. The germline V gene encodes CDR1 WSHSY and CDR2 SAAADI. The CDR3 coding sequence is TGCGCCAGCAGTGAGCGGCGGGTTGCCAAAAACATTCAGTACTTC. Translating it yields CASSERRVAKNIQYF.

This clonotype occurred many times. The chain joins TRBV27 to TRBJ2-1, with a weak D call TRBD1 (7 bases). The CDR3 runs to 14 residues. The V end lost 11 bases, the J end lost 3 bases, and 17 bases lay between the germline ends. Germline V gene data show CDR1 as MNHEY and CDR2 as SMNVEV (reference sequence). CDR3 protein: CAPRRDSNYNEQFF. The CDR3 DNA follows: TGTGCCCCCCGGCGGGACAGCAACTACAATGAGCAGTTCTTC.

There are many counts of this clonotype. The chain links TRBV7-9 to TRBJ2-1; TRBD2 aligns across 10 bases. The germline gives CDR1 SEHNR, CDR2 FQNEAQ (reference sequence). The V gene end was trimmed by 0 bases and the J gene end by 1 base; junction bases not matched to a gene: 3. This CDR3 is built from 17 residues. The CDR3 DNA reads as TGTGCCAGCAGCTTAGCCATAGCGGGAGGTTCCTACAATGAGCAGTTCTTC. This encodes CASSLAIAGGSYNEQFF.